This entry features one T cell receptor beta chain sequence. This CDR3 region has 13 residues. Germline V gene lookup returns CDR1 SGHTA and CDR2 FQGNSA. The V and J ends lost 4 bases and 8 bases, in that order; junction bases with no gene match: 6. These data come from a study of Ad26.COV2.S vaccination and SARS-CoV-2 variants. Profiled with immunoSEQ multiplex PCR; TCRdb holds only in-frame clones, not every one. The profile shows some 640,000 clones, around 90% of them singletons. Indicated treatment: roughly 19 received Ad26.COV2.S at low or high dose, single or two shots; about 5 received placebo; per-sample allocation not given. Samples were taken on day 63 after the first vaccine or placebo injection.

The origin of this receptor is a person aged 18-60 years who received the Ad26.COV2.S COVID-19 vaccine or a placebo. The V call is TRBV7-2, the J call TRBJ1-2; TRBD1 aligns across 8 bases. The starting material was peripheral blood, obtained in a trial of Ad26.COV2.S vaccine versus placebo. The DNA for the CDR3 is TGTGCCAGCAGCTCAACAGGGGGGGACGGCTACACCTTC. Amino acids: CASSSTGGDGYTF.